The 10 T cell receptor beta chains reported below all come from one sample, sequenced in a study of T cell changes during pregnancy in multiple sclerosis. Using immunoSEQ multiplex PCR, the repertoire was profiled, and TCRdb retains in-frame clones only, with some absent. Among about 23,000 clones listed, approximately 90% were seen once. The sequenced sample was CD8+ T cells from peripheral blood mononuclear cells, obtained in the first trimester of pregnancy. These receptors were taken from a female donor with multiple sclerosis, enrolled in a pregnancy study.

This chain connects TRBV11-3 to TRBJ1-5, with 9 bases aligning to TRBD1. Trimming cost V 5 bases and J 7 bases; bases outside gene matches: 6. The CDR3 spans 14 residues. Germline assignment: CDR1 SGHNT and CDR2 YENEEA. The CDR3 coding sequence is TGTGCCAGCAGCCGGGACAGGGCAGGCCAGCCCCAGCATTTT. Amino acids: CASSRDRAGQPQHF.

The rearrangement joins TRBV9 to TRBJ2-1; TRBD2 aligns across 11 bases. The V segment lost 0 bases and the J segment 6 bases; nucleotides outside the gene matches: 8. CDR1 and CDR2 from the germline V gene are SGDLS and YYNGEE. The CDR3 totals 17 residues. DNA of the CDR3: TGTGCCAGCAGCGTAGGGGGGGGGACTAGCGGCCTCAATGAGCAGTTCTTC. Translated, it gives CASSVGGGTSGLNEQFF.

The chain links TRBV10-3 to TRBJ2-7, with 9 bases identical to TRBD1. V dropped 2 bases and J dropped 2; count of bases not matched to a gene: 1. Germline V gene lookup returns CDR1 ENHRY and CDR2 SYGVKD. The CDR3 is made up of 14 amino acids. The CDR3 sequence is CAISEGQGTYEQYF. The CDR3 DNA reads as TGTGCCATCAGTGAGGGACAGGGGACCTACGAGCAGTACTTC.

The chain carries TRBV11-3 and TRBJ2-1, with D perhaps TRBD2 (5 bases). The CDR3 contains 14 residues. In germline, CDR1 is SGHNT, CDR2 YENEEA. V lost 5 bases and J lost 7, with 15 bases in between. The CDR3 loop reads CASSPAGAGNEQFF. DNA of the CDR3: TGTGCCAGCAGCCCCGCGGGCGCTGGGAATGAGCAGTTCTTC. Based on the CDR3 plus reference TRBV11-3 and TRBJ2-1, the full variable domain is EAGVVQSPRYKIIEKKQPVAFWCNPISGHNTLYWYLQNLGQGPELLIRYENEEAVDDSQLPKDRFSAERLKGVDSTLKIQPAELGDSAVYLCASSPAGAGNEQFFGPGTRLTVL.

The chain joins TRBV15 to TRBJ2-7; TRBD2 aligns across 10 bases. The CDR3 contains 15 residues. With V trimmed by 4 bases and J by 3 bases, 6 bases remained unmatched. The V gene's germline CDR1 is LNHNV and CDR2 YYDKDF (reference sequence). The DNA for the CDR3 is TGTGCCACCAGCAAGGGACTAGCGCAAATCTACGAGCAGTACTTC. Translated, it gives CATSKGLAQIYEQYF.

CDR3: CASSRWSWDRGRHNYEQYF. The DNA of the CDR3 is TGTGCCAGCAGCCGATGGAGCTGGGACAGGGGGCGGCATAACTACGAGCAGTACTTC. J is TRBJ2-7 and V is TRBV4-2; 12 bases are shared with TRBD1. CDR1 and CDR2 (germline): LGHNA, YNFKEQ. The CDR3 spans 19 residues. The V and J ends lost 4 bases and 3 bases, in that order; junction bases with no gene match: 16.

A single count supports this clone. This sequence joins TRBV29-1 and TRBJ2-7; no firm D call. CDR3 length: 12 amino acids. CDR1 and CDR2 (germline): SQVTM, ANQGSEA. Deletions cut 5 bases from V and 0 bases from J, with 8 bases between. The DNA of the CDR3 is TGCAGCGTTCAGGAAACCTCCTACGAGCAGTACTTC. This codes for CSVQETSYEQYF.

By share, this clone counts as medium-sized. This rearrangement joins TRBV7-2 to TRBJ1-1, with D maybe TRBD1 (5 bases). CDR3 size: 13 residues. Germline V gives CDR1 SGHTA, CDR2 FQGNSA. The V end lost 1 base, the J end lost 6 bases, and 9 bases lay between the germline ends. CDR3 DNA sequence: TGTGCCAGCAGCTTAGGGTCGGGGGCTGAAGCTTTCTTT. Its protein product is CASSLGSGAEAFF.

The rearrangement joins TRBV5-1 to TRBJ2-1, with 10 positions matching TRBD2. Trimming took 0 bases from V and 9 from J; bases not matched to a gene: 12. Germline CDR1 reads SGHRS; CDR2 reads YFSETQ. The CDR3 runs to 17 residues. The chain's CDR3 is CASSLEASGSGSGEQFF. In nucleotides, the CDR3 is TGCGCCAGCAGCTTGGAGGCTAGCGGGAGTGGTAGTGGTGAGCAGTTCTTC.

The rearrangement links TRBV28 to TRBJ2-3; D might be TRBD2 (6 bases). V lost 3 bases, J lost 4 bases, and 14 bases lay in between. The germline gives CDR1 MDHEN, CDR2 SYDVKM. The CDR3 spans 15 residues. The CDR3 loop is CASSFRERAADTQYF. The CDR3 DNA is TGTGCCAGCAGTTTTAGGGAGCGGGCCGCAGATACGCAGTATTTT.